This TCR beta chain originates from a study of human T cells and chemical hapten exposure. This clonotype was observed a handful of times. The sample's time point: patch test 1, 2 weeks after DPC sensitization. Treatment: therapeutic diphenylcyclopropenone sensitization with weekly scalp DPC. TCRdb re-called the RACE reads with MiXCR, one entry per CDR3 protein. Of fewer than 500,000 distinct CDR3 sequences in the sample, roughly 4.8% were seen once. V was pared by 7 bases and J by 11 bases, with 10 bases of the junction left unmatched. The CDR3 runs 13 residues. Germline CDR1 reads SGHVS; CDR2 reads FNYEAQ.

The sequence was collected from a woman in her fifties or sixties with alopecia areata. Some clones in this sample may be carry-over from other donors' samples. The chain recombines TRBV7-6 with TRBJ1-4, with TRBD1 matching over 7 bases. Sequences were derived from whole blood, sampled in connection with sensitization to the hapten diphenylcyclopropenone (DPC). The CDR3 DNA is TGTGCCAGCAAGGAAGGGGGCTTTGGGAAACTGTTTTTT. It encodes CASKEGGFGKLFF.